This is a list of T cell receptor beta chains from one sample in a study of regulatory T cells in long-lasting Graves disease. Each CDR3 protein gets one entry after TCRdb re-called the multiplex PCR reads with MiXCR. This sample has some 330,000 distinct CDR3 sequences, with approximately 23% found just once. The sequenced sample was peripheral blood mononuclear cells (PBMCs), obtained when the disease was refractory, from a patient treated with antithyroid drugs. Receptors were obtained from a woman between 35 and 50 years old with Graves disease. Both conserved end residues are part of each CDR3. A D gene is named only where the DNA matches it firmly. Rows give clone size only sometimes, using once, few, many, or a class for an expanded clone.

J gene | V gene | D gene | clone size | CDR3 protein | CDR3 DNA
TRBJ2-7 | TRBV5-1 | . | few | CASSRQDRFEQYF | TGCGCCAGCAGCCGCCAGGACCGGTTCGAGCAGTACTTC
TRBJ1-2 | TRBV24-1 | TRBD1 | many | CATSDSGTGNYGYTF | TGTGCCACCAGTGATTCCGGGACAGGGAACTATGGCTACACCTTC
TRBJ2-3 | TRBV2 | . | . | CASSLRLGPDTDTQYF | TGTGCCAGCAGCTTGAGACTCGGCCCCGACACAGATACGCAGTATTTT
TRBJ1-1 | TRBV5-1 | . | . | CASSLRGPRTEAFF | TGCGCCAGCAGCTTGCGGGGGCCGAGGACTGAAGCTTTCTTT
TRBJ2-3 | TRBV7-2 | TRBD2 | . | CASSLSRAGSTDTQYF | TGTGCCAGCAGCTTATCCCGAGCGGGGAGCACAGATACGCAGTATTTT
TRBJ1-1 | TRBV3-1 | . | few | CASSQGAGGTEAFF | TGTGCCAGCAGCCAAGGGGCGGGGGGGACTGAAGCTTTCTTT
TRBJ1-6 | TRBV18 | . | once | CASSPVKQGNSPLHF | TGTGCCAGCTCACCAGTAAAGCAGGGCAATTCACCCCTCCACTTT
TRBJ1-4 | TRBV11-3 | . | many | CASSSRRDTLGKLFF | TGTGCCAGCAGCTCACGACGGGACACCCTGGGAAAACTGTTTTTT
TRBJ1-1 | TRBV13 | . | many | CASSLGSVAEAFF | TGTGCCAGCAGCTTAGGCAGTGTCGCTGAAGCTTTCTTT
TRBJ1-5 | TRBV12-5 | . | many | CASAHATGGALNQPQHF | TGTGCTAGTGCCCACGCCACCGGAGGGGCCTTAAATCAGCCCCAGCATTTT
TRBJ2-2 | TRBV20-1 | . | . | CSARKGTKNTGELFF | TGCAGTGCTAGAAAGGGGACAAAGAACACCGGGGAGCTGTTTTTT
TRBJ1-6 | TRBV7-8 | . | many | CASSLASGGNSPLHF | TGTGCCAGCAGCTTAGCCTCAGGCGGTAATTCACCCCTCCACTTT
TRBJ1-2 | TRBV20-1 | TRBD1 | few | CSAPPTGNYGYTF | TGCAGTGCCCCCCCGACAGGGAACTATGGCTACACCTTC
TRBJ2-5 | TRBV29-1 | TRBD1 | many | CSVGQGGETQYF | TGCAGCGTTGGACAGGGGGGAGAGACCCAGTACTTC
TRBJ2-7 | TRBV27 | TRBD2 | few | CASTPIAGTSGSLHEQYF | TGTGCCAGCACTCCAATCGCGGGGACTAGCGGGAGTCTCCACGAGCAGTACTTC
TRBJ2-5 | TRBV6-1 | . | . | CASNRIQETQYF | TGCGCCAGCAATCGGATACAAGAGACCCAGTACTTC
TRBJ1-4 | TRBV25-1 | . | . | CASTPSGVEKLFF | TGTGCCAGCACCCCGAGCGGGGTTGAAAAACTGTTTTTT
TRBJ2-5 | TRBV5-1 | TRBD2 | many | CASRPSGREQETQYF | TGCGCCAGCCGGCCTAGCGGGAGGGAACAAGAGACCCAGTACTTC
TRBJ2-7 | TRBV3-1 | . | . | CASSPMAGQGFEQYF | TGTGCCAGCAGCCCCATGGCGGGCCAGGGGTTCGAGCAGTACTTC
TRBJ1-1 | TRBV19 | . | . | CASSIARSTEAFF | TGTGCCAGTAGTATAGCAAGAAGCACTGAAGCTTTCTTT
TRBJ1-1 | TRBV28 | . | many | CASSLPGHNTEAFF | TGTGCCAGCAGTTTACCCGGACATAACACTGAAGCTTTCTTT
TRBJ1-1 | TRBV7-3 | . | few | CASSLILVRNTEAFF | TGTGCCAGCAGCTTAATTCTAGTCAGGAACACTGAAGCTTTCTTT
TRBJ1-6 | TRBV20-1 | TRBD1 | . | CSAGDRVESPLHF | TGCAGTGCTGGAGACAGGGTGGAATCACCCCTCCACTTT
TRBJ1-1 | TRBV10-3 | . | . | CAISGSEDTEAFF | TGTGCCATCAGTGGTTCGGAGGACACTGAAGCTTTCTTT
TRBJ2-2 | TRBV11-2 | . | . | CASTQVRGSWSAGELFF | TGTGCCAGCACCCAAGTTAGGGGGAGTTGGAGTGCCGGGGAGCTGTTTTTT
TRBJ2-1 | TRBV28 | . | . | CASSPAASHNEQFF | TGTGCCAGCAGCCCAGCGGCCAGCCACAATGAGCAGTTCTTC
TRBJ2-7 | TRBV28 | TRBD2 | many | CASRPSGMFDEQYF | TGTGCCAGCAGGCCTAGCGGGATGTTCGACGAGCAGTACTTC
TRBJ2-7 | TRBV28 | TRBD1 | many | CASSNAGTGPLEQYF | TGTGCCAGCAGTAATGCCGGGACAGGACCTCTAGAGCAGTACTTC
TRBJ1-5 | TRBV6-9 | TRBD1 | . | CASSERGPGVNQPQHF | TGTGCCAGCAGTGAAAGGGGGCCAGGGGTTAATCAGCCCCAGCATTTT
TRBJ2-2 | TRBV10-3 | TRBD1 | few | CAIGTANTGELFF | TGTGCCATCGGGACAGCGAACACCGGGGAGCTGTTTTTT
TRBJ1-2 | TRBV3-1 | TRBD1 | few | CASNNRGRDGYTF | TGTGCCAGCAATAACAGGGGGCGAGATGGCTACACCTTC
TRBJ2-5 | TRBV7-9 | . | few | CASSPMLFQETQYF | TGTGCCAGCAGCCCCATGCTCTTCCAAGAGACCCAGTACTTC
TRBJ2-7 | TRBV20-1 | TRBD1 | . | CSAGQEYYEQYF | TGCAGTGCTGGACAGGAGTATTACGAGCAGTACTTC
TRBJ2-2 | TRBV2 | . | many | CASNGVLITGELFF | TGTGCCAGCAACGGGGTATTAATCACCGGGGAGCTGTTTTTT